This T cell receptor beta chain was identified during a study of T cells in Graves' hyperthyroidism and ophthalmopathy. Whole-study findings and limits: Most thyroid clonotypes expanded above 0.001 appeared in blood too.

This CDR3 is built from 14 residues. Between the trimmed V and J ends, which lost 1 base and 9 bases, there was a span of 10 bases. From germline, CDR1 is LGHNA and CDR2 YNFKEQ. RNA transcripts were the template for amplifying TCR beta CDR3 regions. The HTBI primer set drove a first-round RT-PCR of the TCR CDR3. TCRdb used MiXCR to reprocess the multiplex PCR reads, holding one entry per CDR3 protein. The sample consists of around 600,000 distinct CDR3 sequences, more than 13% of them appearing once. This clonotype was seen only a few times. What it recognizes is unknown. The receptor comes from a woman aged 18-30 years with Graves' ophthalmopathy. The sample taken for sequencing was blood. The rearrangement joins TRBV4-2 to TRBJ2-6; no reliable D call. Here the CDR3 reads CASSQALGVNVLTF. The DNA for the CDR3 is TGTGCCAGCAGCCAAGCTCTTGGTGTCAACGTCCTGACTTTC.